This entry lists 7 T cell receptor beta chains sequenced from one sample in a study of T cells after yellow fever vaccination. TCRdb reprocessed the 5' RACE reads via MiXCR and lists one record per CDR3 protein. The sample yields some 200,000 distinct CDR3 sequences, around 10% seen once. The starting material was CD8+ T cells sorted from PBMCs, obtained 15 days after the yellow fever booster vaccination. The source of these receptors is a man aged 18 to 29 who received the YFV17D yellow fever vaccine.

The chain recombines TRBV20-1 with TRBJ2-1; 12 nucleotides match TRBD2. This CDR3 is built from 15 residues. The V segment lost 4 bases and the J segment 5 bases; nucleotides outside the gene matches: 6. The germline V gene encodes CDR1 DFQATT and CDR2 SNEGSKA (reference sequence). The CDR3 loop is CSATRLAGENNEQFF. The CDR3 DNA reads as TGCAGTGCTACGCGACTAGCGGGGGAGAACAATGAGCAGTTCTTC.

This clonotype turned up a few times. The rearrangement joins TRBV4-1 to TRBJ2-7; TRBD2 matches 13 bases. Germline CDR1 and CDR2: MGHRA and YSYEKL. J was trimmed by 3 bases and V by 6 bases; bases with no gene match: 5. CDR3 length: 15 amino acids. The CDR3 here is CASSRLAGGLYEQYV. The CDR3 DNA is TGCGCCAGCAGTAGACTAGCGGGGGGCCTCTACGAGCAGTACGTC.

V usage is TRBV6-6 and J usage is TRBJ2-3; TRBD1 agrees at 9 bases. This CDR3 has 15 residues. CDR1 is MNHNY, CDR2 SVGAGI, per germline (reference sequence). V gave up 3 bases and J gave up 3 bases; unmatched junction bases: 4. CDR3 in amino acids: CASSYPDRGTDTQYF. The CDR3 DNA is TGTGCCAGCAGTTATCCGGACAGGGGAACAGATACGCAGTATTTT.

The rearrangement uses TRBV7-9 and TRBJ1-3; 7 bases are shared with TRBD1. The V segment lost 3 bases and the J segment 0 bases; nucleotides outside the gene matches: 2. From germline, CDR1 is SEHNR and CDR2 FQNEAQ (reference sequence). There are 15 residues in the CDR3. CDR3 amino acids: CASSLTGSSGNTIYF. Here the CDR3 DNA reads TGTGCCAGCAGCTTGACAGGGAGCTCTGGAAACACCATATATTTT.

This clonotype has only a few counts. The junction does not match germline at one end; this may be a read error. J is TRBJ1-5 and V is TRBV27, with 8 bases fitting TRBD1. CDR1 and CDR2 from the germline V gene are MNHEY and SMNVEV (reference sequence). CDR3 length: 17 residues. The CDR3 DNA reads TGTGCCAGCAGTTTAACGGCAGGGGGCACGGGCAATCAGCCCCAGCGTTTT. This codes for CASSLTAGGTGNQPQRF.

This chain connects TRBV20-1 to TRBJ1-2; maybe TRBD1 (6 bases). The CDR3 is 15 residues long. Germline V gene data show CDR1 as DFQATT and CDR2 as SNEGSKA (reference sequence). The V end lost 5 bases, the J end lost 2 bases, and 18 bases lay between the germline ends. The CDR3 loop is CSAPTPPQGNYGYTF. The CDR3, as DNA: TGCAGTGCTCCCACACCCCCACAGGGCAACTATGGCTACACCTTC.

This clonotype came up a few times. The V call is TRBV29-1, the J call TRBJ2-7; D is ambiguous. Trimming left V 4 bases short and J 2 bases short, with 12 bases between. Per the germline V gene, CDR1 is SQVTM and CDR2 is ANQGSEA. This CDR3 is built from 13 residues. The CDR3 is CSVGDGSTYEQYF. The CDR3 DNA follows: TGCAGCGTTGGCGACGGAAGTACCTACGAGCAGTACTTC.